This TCR beta chain was documented in a study of OX40 agonist ivuxolimab in advanced cancers. Study overall: Ivuxolimab, an agonistic anti-OX40 (CD134) antibody, was given to patients. A male proportion of about 84% was recorded, with mean age roughly 60 years and range roughly 20 to 85.

Comments on this clone: What it binds is not known.

The germline V gene encodes CDR1 MNHEY and CDR2 SVGAGI. The CDR3 is 12 amino acids. J lost 8 bases, V lost 5 bases, and 5 bases had no gene match. Only in-frame clones appear in the TCRdb table, and some are missing; sequencing was by immunoSEQ multiplex PCR. The data show tens of thousands of clones, about nine tenths seen once. Points from the study as a whole: CD4+ and CD8+ blood T cells expanded clonally by week 6 at 0.1 to 3.0 mg/kg.

The receptor was isolated from an adult with an advanced solid tumor such as melanoma, head and neck, liver or kidney cancer. The source was CD4+ or CD8+ T cells sorted from blood, collected in a trial of the OX40 agonist ivuxolimab. This chain links TRBV6-5 with TRBJ1-2, with 7 nucleotides matching TRBD1. The CDR3 coding sequence is TGTGCCAGCAGTAACAGGGGTGGGGGCTACACCTTC. It specifies CASSNRGGGYTF.